Here is one TCR beta chain with its context. Its antigen is undetermined. Here immunoSEQ multiplex PCR was the method, and the copy in TCRdb shows in-frame clones only, minus some. This table holds some 35,000 clones, roughly four fifths found once. Locally advanced or metastatic urothelial carcinoma affected all patients. The CDR3 contains 13 residues. Germline CDR1 and CDR2: SEHNR and FQNEAQ (reference sequence). With 4 bases removed from V and 7 bases from J, the gap between germline ends came to 11 bases. The sample belongs to a study of PD-L1 blockade in urothelial cancer. General study findings and limits: Lower than median blood TCR clonality before treatment predicted better survival.

Sequences were derived from PBMCs, sampled around atezolizumab (anti-PD-L1) treatment. This chain uses TRBV7-9 with TRBJ2-1; the D is unclear. The origin of this receptor is a man aged 55 to 69 with urothelial cancer. CDR3 nucleotide sequence: TGTGCCAGCAGCTACGCGGCCGGTAATGAGCAGTTCTTC. Amino acids: CASSYAAGNEQFF.